This entry lists 12 T cell receptor beta chains sequenced from one sample in a study of blood T cell repertoires in COVID-19. Sequencing was performed with immunoSEQ multiplex PCR; in TCRdb, only in-frame clones are kept and a portion is missing. This sample yields a few hundred thousand clones, of which 80% to 95% are seen a single time; under 0.7% belongs to the top ten. The sequencing input was PBMCs or T cells enriched from blood (not recorded which). The source is a man aged 18-30 years who had recovered from COVID-19.

This clone showed up just once. The chain has TRBV19 and TRBJ2-3, with a possible D match to TRBD2 (6 bases). The CDR3 consists of 16 residues. V was shortened by 4 bases and J by 2 bases, with 16 bases between the two germline ends. Germline V CDR1 and CDR2: LNHDA, SQIVND (reference sequence). The CDR3 sequence: CASSRLVGRNTDTQYF. As DNA, the CDR3 is TGTGCCAGTAGTAGACTAGTGGGAAGAAACACAGATACGCAGTATTTT.

The genes are TRBV2 and TRBJ1-4; tentatively, D is TRBD1 (5 bases). The CDR3 covers 16 residues. The ends were cut back, 6 bases at V and 5 bases at J, with 19 bases in the middle. Germline CDR1 SNHLY, CDR2 FYNNEI. In DNA, the CDR3 is TGTGCCAGCAGGATGATGATCGGGACTCCGAATGAAAAACTGTTTTTT. Its translation is CASRMMIGTPNEKLFF.

V and J are TRBV7-9 and TRBJ2-7; D is unresolved. Germline loops: CDR1 SEHNR, CDR2 FQNEAQ (reference sequence). The CDR3 is 11 residues long. V lost 5 bases, J lost 3 bases, and 5 bases lay in between. CDR3 DNA: TGTGCCAGCAGCATAAACTACGAGCAGTACTTC. Its protein product is CASSINYEQYF.

The chain carries TRBV3-1 (or the pseudogene TRBV3-2) and TRBJ2-2; 7 bases align to TRBD1. CDR1 is LGHDT, CDR2 YNNKEL, per germline (reference sequence). The CDR3 contains 14 residues. Trimming took 3 bases from V and 7 from J; bases not matched to a gene: 5. The CDR3 here is CASSHATGFGELFF. The CDR3 DNA reads as TGTGCCAGCAGCCACGCGACAGGGTTCGGGGAGCTGTTTTTT.

The chain couples TRBV9 to TRBJ1-1, with no clear D. Looked up from germline, CDR1 is SGDLS and CDR2 is YYNGEE. CDR3 length: 17 amino acids. V dropped 0 bases and J dropped 5 bases, with 20 bases sitting between them. The CDR3 protein is CASSVEADVFSGTEAFF. The CDR3 DNA is TGTGCCAGCAGCGTAGAGGCCGACGTGTTTTCGGGAACTGAAGCTTTCTTT.

The J gene is TRBJ2-5, the V gene TRBV6-5; perhaps TRBD1 as D (6 bases). The CDR3 is made up of 16 amino acids. CDR1 MNHEY and CDR2 SVGAGI come from the germline V gene. V was shortened by 0 bases and J by 2 bases, with 13 bases between the two germline ends. This CDR3 reads CASSYSRGRGQETQYF. CDR3 bases: TGTGCCAGCAGTTACTCCCGAGGCAGGGGACAAGAGACCCAGTACTTC.

V and J are TRBV6-5 and TRBJ1-6; TRBD1 might be the D (5 bases). Trimming shortened V by 8 bases and J by 14 bases, and 19 bases separated the two germline ends. CDR3 size: 13 residues. The V gene's germline CDR1 is MNHEY and CDR2 SVGAGI. CDR3 loop: CASGDSTRSSLHF. CDR3 coding DNA: TGTGCCAGCGGGGACTCCACCAGGTCCTCCCTCCACTTT.

The chain couples TRBV11-3 to TRBJ2-5; 13 positions agree with TRBD2. The V and J ends lost 6 bases and 5 bases, in that order; junction bases with no gene match: 3. From germline, CDR1 is SGHNT and CDR2 YENEEA. The CDR3 covers 14 residues. In nucleotides, the CDR3 is TGTGCCAGCAGAACTAGCGGGGGGGCCGAGACCCAGTACTTC. It translates to CASRTSGGAETQYF.

The chain couples TRBV2 to TRBJ1-1, with D maybe TRBD1 (5 bases). Trimming left V 4 bases short and J 1 base short, with 10 bases between. CDR3 length equals 14 residues. CDR1 SNHLY and CDR2 FYNNEI come from the germline V gene. The CDR3 DNA reads as TGTGCCAGCAGTGTCCAGGGATCGAACACTGAAGCTTTCTTT. This gives the protein CASSVQGSNTEAFF.

The chain employs TRBV30 and TRBJ1-3; 7 bases align to TRBD1. CDR3 length: 16 amino acids. V dropped 2 bases and J dropped 2; count of bases not matched to a gene: 9. Germline loops: CDR1 GTSNPN, CDR2 SVGIG (reference sequence). The CDR3 nucleotides read TGTGCCTGGAGTCAAACAGGGGACCACCCTGGAAACACCATATATTTT. It codes for CAWSQTGDHPGNTIYF.

In the case of this clone: At the DNA level, this CDR3 is encoded by other sequences in the same sample as well. V and J are TRBV27 and TRBJ2-7; a possible D gene is TRBD2 (5 bases). Germline CDR1 is MNHEY and CDR2 is SMNVEV (reference sequence). The CDR3 runs to 14 residues. The germline V and J ends were trimmed by 0 bases and 0 bases, with 6 bases remaining between them. The CDR3: CASSLSGSSYEQYF. The CDR3 DNA is TGTGCCAGCAGTTTATCGGGGAGCTCCTACGAGCAGTACTTC.

The rearrangement joins TRBV11-2 to TRBJ1-6; 8 nucleotides match TRBD1. Per germline, CDR1 SGHAT and CDR2 FQNNGV. The CDR3 is made up of 13 amino acids. Trimming cost V 3 bases and J 13 bases; bases outside gene matches: 5. The CDR3 DNA reads as TGTGCCAGCAGCTTTAGGACAGGGTCGCCCCTCCACTTT. This sequence encodes CASSFRTGSPLHF.